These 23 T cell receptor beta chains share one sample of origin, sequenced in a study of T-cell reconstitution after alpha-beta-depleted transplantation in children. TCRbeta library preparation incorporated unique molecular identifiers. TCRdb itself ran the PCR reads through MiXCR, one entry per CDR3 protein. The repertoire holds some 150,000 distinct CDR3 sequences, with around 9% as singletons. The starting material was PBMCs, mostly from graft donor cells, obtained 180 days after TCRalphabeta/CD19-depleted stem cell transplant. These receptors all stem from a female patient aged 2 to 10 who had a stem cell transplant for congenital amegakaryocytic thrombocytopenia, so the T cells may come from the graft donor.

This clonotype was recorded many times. CDR3 region: CASSGNQPQHF. The CDR3 DNA reads as TGCGCCAGCAGCGGGAATCAGCCCCAGCATTTT. The chain joins TRBV5-1 to TRBJ1-5; D remains ambiguous. The CDR3 consists of 11 residues. Germline V gene data show CDR1 as SGHRS and CDR2 as YFSETQ. The germline V and J ends were trimmed by 4 bases and 4 bases, with 3 bases remaining between them. The full variable domain, in which reference TRBV5-1 and TRBJ1-5 provide the parts outside the CDR3, is KAGVTQTPRYLIKTRGQQVTLSCSPISGHRSVSWYQQTPGQGLQFLFEYFSETQRNKGNFPGRFSGRQFSNSRSEMNVSTLELGDSALYLCASSGNQPQHFGDGTRLSIL.

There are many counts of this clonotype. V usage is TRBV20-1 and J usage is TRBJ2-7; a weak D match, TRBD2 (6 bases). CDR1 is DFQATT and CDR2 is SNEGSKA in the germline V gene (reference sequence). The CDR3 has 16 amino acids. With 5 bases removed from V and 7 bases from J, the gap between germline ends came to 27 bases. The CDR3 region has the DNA TGCAGTGCTTCAACCGGGCTCTCTGGGTCGGGGAGGGAGCAGTACTTC. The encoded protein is CSASTGLSGSGREQYF.

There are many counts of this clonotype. This CDR3 reads CASLAGPGLNYGYTF. The CDR3, as DNA: TGTGCCAGCCTGGCAGGCCCGGGACTGAACTATGGCTACACCTTC. This chain connects TRBV18 to TRBJ1-2; D may be TRBD1 (5 bases). V lost 8 bases to trimming and J lost 2 bases, with 18 bases between them. The CDR3 loop spans 15 amino acids. Germline CDR1 KGHSH, CDR2 LQKENI. Using reference TRBV18 and TRBJ1-2 for the parts outside the CDR3, the full variable domain is NAGVMQNPRHLVRRRGQEARLRCSPMKGHSHVYWYRQLPEEGLKFMVYLQKENIIDESGMPKERFSAEFPKEGPSILRIQQVVRGDSAAYFCASLAGPGLNYGYTFGSGTRLTVV.

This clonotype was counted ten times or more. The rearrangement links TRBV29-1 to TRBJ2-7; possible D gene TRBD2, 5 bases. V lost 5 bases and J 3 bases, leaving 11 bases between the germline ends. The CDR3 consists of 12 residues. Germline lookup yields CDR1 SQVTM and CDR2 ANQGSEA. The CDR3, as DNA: TGCAGCGTTCGTGGACTTTACTACGAGCAGTACTTC. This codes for CSVRGLYYEQYF.

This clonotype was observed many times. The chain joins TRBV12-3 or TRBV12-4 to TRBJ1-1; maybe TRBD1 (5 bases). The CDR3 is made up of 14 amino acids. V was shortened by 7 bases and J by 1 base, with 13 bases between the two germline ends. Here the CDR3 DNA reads TGTGCCAGCATCCTCGGGACGGCGAACACTGAAGCTTTCTTT. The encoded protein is CASILGTANTEAFF.

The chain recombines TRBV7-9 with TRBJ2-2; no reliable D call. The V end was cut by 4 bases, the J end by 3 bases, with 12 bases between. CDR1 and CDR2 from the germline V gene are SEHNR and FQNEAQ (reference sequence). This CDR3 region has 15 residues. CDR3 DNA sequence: TGTGCCAGCAGCTCGGTGGACGGACACACCGGGGAGCTGTTTTTT. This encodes CASSSVDGHTGELFF.

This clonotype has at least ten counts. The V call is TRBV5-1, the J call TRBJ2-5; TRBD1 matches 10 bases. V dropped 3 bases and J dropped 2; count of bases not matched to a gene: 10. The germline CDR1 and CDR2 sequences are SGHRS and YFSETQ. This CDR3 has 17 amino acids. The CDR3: CASSSVWTGGAQETQYF. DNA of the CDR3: TGCGCCAGCAGCTCGGTATGGACAGGGGGAGCTCAAGAGACCCAGTACTTC.

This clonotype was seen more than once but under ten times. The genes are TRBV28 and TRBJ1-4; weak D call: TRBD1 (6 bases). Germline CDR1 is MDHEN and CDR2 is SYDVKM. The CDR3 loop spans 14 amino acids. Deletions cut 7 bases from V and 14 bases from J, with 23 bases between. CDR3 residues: CASNAGGAPEHLFF. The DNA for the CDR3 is TGTGCCAGCAACGCGGGGGGGGCCCCGGAGCACCTGTTTTTT.

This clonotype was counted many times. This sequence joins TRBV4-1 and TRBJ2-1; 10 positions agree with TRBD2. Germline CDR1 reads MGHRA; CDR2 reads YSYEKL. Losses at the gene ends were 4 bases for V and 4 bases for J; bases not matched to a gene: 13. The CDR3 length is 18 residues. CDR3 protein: CASSRSPLAGEGYNEQFF. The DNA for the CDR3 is TGCGCCAGCAGCCGGAGCCCTCTAGCGGGAGAAGGATACAATGAGCAGTTCTTC.

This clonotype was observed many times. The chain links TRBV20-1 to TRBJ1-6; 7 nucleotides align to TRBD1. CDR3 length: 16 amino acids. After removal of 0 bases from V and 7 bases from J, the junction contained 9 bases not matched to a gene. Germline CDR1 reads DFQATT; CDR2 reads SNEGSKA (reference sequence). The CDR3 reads CSAREGQPRGNSPLHF. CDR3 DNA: TGCAGTGCTAGAGAGGGACAGCCTAGGGGAAATTCACCCCTCCACTTT.

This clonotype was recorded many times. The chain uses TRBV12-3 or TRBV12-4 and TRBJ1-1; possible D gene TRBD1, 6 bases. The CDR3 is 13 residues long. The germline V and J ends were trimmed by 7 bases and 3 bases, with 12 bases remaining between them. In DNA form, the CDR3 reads TGTGCCAGCACCAAGACAGGCGACACTGAAGCTTTCTTT. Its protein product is CASTKTGDTEAFF.

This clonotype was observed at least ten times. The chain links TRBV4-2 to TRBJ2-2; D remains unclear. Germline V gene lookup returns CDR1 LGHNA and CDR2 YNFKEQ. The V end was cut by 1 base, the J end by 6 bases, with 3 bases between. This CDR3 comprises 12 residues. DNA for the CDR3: TGTGCCAGCAGCCAAGTTTCCGGGGAGCTGTTTTTT. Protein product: CASSQVSGELFF.

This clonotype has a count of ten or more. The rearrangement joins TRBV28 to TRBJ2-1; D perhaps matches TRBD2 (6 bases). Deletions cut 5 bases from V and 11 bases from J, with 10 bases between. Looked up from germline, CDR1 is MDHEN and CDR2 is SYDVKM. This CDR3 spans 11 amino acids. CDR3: CASSQLAQQFF. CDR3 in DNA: TGTGCCAGCAGTCAACTAGCCCAGCAGTTCTTC. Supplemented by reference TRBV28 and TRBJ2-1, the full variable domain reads DVKVTQSSRYLVKRTGEKVFLECVQDMDHENMFWYRQDPGLGLRLIYFSYDVKMKEKGDIPEGYSVSREKKERFSLILESASTNQTSMYLCASSQLAQQFFGPGTRLTVL.

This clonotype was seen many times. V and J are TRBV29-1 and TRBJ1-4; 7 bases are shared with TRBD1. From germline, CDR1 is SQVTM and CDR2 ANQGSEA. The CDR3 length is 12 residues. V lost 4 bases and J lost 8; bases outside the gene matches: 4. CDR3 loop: CSVGQGEEKLFF. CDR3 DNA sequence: TGCAGCGTTGGGCAGGGGGAGGAAAAACTGTTTTTT.

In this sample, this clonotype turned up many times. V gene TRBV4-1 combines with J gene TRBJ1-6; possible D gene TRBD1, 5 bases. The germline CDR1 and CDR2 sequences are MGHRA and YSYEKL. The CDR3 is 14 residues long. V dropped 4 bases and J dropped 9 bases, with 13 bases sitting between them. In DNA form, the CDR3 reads TGCGCCAGCAGCCCAACAGGAGTTGCTTCACCCCTCCACTTT. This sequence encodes CASSPTGVASPLHF.

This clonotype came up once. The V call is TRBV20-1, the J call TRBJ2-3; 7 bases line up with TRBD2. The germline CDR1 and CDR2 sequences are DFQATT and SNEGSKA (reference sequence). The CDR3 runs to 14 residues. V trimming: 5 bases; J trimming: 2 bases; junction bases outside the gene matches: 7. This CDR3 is CSALNGGNTDTQYF. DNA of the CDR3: TGCAGTGCTCTGAACGGGGGGAACACAGATACGCAGTATTTT.

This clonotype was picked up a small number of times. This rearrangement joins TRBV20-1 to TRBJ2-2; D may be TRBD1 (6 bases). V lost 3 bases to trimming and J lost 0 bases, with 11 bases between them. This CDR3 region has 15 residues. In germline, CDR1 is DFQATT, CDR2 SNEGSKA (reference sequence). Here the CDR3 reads CSARQGGSNTGELFF. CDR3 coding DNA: TGCAGTGCTAGGCAAGGGGGATCGAACACCGGGGAGCTGTTTTTT.

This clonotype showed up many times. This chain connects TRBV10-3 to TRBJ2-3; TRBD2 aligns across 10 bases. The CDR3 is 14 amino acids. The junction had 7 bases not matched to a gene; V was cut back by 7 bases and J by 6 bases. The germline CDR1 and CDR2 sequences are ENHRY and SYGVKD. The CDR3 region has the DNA TGTGCCATCACCCAAGCGGGACTAGCGGATACGCAGTATTTT. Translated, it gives CAITQAGLADTQYF.

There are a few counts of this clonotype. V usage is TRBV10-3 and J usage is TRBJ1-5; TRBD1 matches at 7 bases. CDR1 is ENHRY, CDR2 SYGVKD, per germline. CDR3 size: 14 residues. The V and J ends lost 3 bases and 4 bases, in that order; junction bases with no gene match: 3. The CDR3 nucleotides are TGTGCCATCAGTGACGGCAGGGGGAATCAGCCCCAGCATTTT. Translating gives CAISDGRGNQPQHF.

CDR3 DNA: TGTGCCAGCAGTGAAAGGACAGGGGTCTCCTACGAGCAGTACTTC. Amino acids: CASSERTGVSYEQYF. V usage is TRBV6-1 and J usage is TRBJ2-7; 9 nucleotides match TRBD1. The CDR3 has 15 residues. CDR1 MNHNS and CDR2 SASEGT come from the germline V gene. Trimming removed 2 bases from V and 0 bases from J; junction bases left unmatched: 2.

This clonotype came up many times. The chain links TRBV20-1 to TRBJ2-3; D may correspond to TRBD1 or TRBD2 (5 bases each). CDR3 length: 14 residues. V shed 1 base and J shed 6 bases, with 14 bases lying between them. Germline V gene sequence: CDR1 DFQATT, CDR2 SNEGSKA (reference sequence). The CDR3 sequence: CSARGGQGLDTQYF. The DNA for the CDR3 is TGCAGTGCTAGAGGAGGGCAGGGTTTGGATACGCAGTATTTT.

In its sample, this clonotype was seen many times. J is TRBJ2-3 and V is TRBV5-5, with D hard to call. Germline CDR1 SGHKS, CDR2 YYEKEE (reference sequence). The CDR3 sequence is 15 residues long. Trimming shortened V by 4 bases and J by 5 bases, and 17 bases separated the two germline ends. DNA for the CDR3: TGTGCCAGCAGCCGGGTTCAATCAATGGGAGATACGCAGTATTTT. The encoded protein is CASSRVQSMGDTQYF.

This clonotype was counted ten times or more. This chain's CDR3 is CASSLVGVPYEQYF. DNA of the CDR3: TGCGCCAGCAGCTTGGTCGGGGTACCCTACGAGCAGTACTTC. The J gene is TRBJ2-7, the V gene TRBV5-1; D possibly corresponds to TRBD2 (5 bases). This CDR3 has 14 residues. The germline V and J ends were trimmed by 0 bases and 2 bases, with 9 bases remaining between them. Germline V gene data show CDR1 as SGHRS and CDR2 as YFSETQ.